Below are 16 T cell receptor beta chains sequenced from a single sample in a study of blood T cell repertoires in COVID-19. Clones were read by immunoSEQ multiplex PCR, and TCRdb kept only the in-frame ones, dropping some. The table shows tens of thousands of clones, with 83% occurring only once. The sequencing input was peripheral blood. Every receptor here comes from a woman at least 80 years old with acute or convalescent COVID-19.

This rearrangement joins TRBV24-1 to TRBJ2-2, with D tentatively TRBD1 (6 bases). The germline CDR1 and CDR2 sequences are KGHDR and SFDVKD. The length of the CDR3 is 16 residues. V was clipped by 7 bases and J by 8 bases, with 22 bases between them. As DNA, the CDR3 is TGTGCCACCAGCCGGGGCAGGGGCACGGTTTTTGGGGAGCTGTTTTTT. It specifies CATSRGRGTVFGELFF.

The chain employs TRBV14 and TRBJ2-3, with a tentative D call TRBD2 (6 bases). Trimming shortened V by 7 bases and J by 0 bases, and 14 bases separated the two germline ends. The CDR3 spans 15 residues. CDR1 SGHDN and CDR2 FVKESK come from the germline V gene. The CDR3 reads CASILTGDSTDTQYF. CDR3 nucleotide sequence: TGTGCCAGCATCTTGACGGGGGATAGCACAGATACGCAGTATTTT.

The V call is TRBV10-3, the J call TRBJ1-5, with 7 nucleotides matching TRBD1. This CDR3 is 15 amino acids long. J gave up 7 bases and V 3 bases, and 9 bases lay outside the gene matches. CDR1 and CDR2 from the germline V gene are ENHRY and SYGVKD. The CDR3 DNA is TGTGCCATCAGTGAATGGGACAGTTCATCCCAGCCCCAGCATTTT. It translates to CAISEWDSSSQPQHF.

The chain employs TRBV7-6 and TRBJ2-5, with 7 positions matching TRBD2. The CDR3 sequence is 16 residues long. With V trimmed by 4 bases and J by 1 base, 9 bases remained unmatched. The germline V gene encodes CDR1 SGHVS and CDR2 FNYEAQ. The CDR3 nucleotides are TGTGCCAGCAGCTCCAACTGGGGGGGGATCCAAGAGACCCAGTACTTC. This codes for CASSSNWGGIQETQYF.

The gene calls are TRBV2 and TRBJ1-2, with D unclear. CDR1 and CDR2 from the germline V gene are SNHLY and FYNNEI. V shed 4 bases and J shed 6 bases, with 15 bases lying between them. This CDR3 has 14 residues. The CDR3 sequence: CASSALRAGNGYTF. CDR3 bases: TGTGCCAGCAGTGCTTTACGCGCGGGCAATGGCTACACCTTC.

With respect to this clone: One junction end does not reproduce the germline sequence, and a read error may be involved. Other DNA sequences in this specimen translate into the identical CDR3. The chain has TRBV19 and TRBJ1-4, with TRBD1 identical over 9 bases. The CDR3 totals 14 residues. Germline V gene lookup returns CDR1 LNHDA and CDR2 SQIVND (reference sequence). CDR3 DNA sequence: TGCGCCAGTAGTATTGGACAGGGGACTGAAAAACTGTTTTTT. It translates to CASSIGQGTEKLFF.

The chain combines TRBV30 with TRBJ2-6, with TRBD1 matching over 7 bases. CDR3 length: 17 amino acids. V lost 0 bases, J lost 1 base, and 6 bases stayed unmatched. CDR1 is GTSNPN and CDR2 is SVGIG in the germline V gene (reference sequence). The CDR3 is CAWSVRTGLSGANVLTF. The CDR3 nucleotides are TGTGCCTGGAGTGTCAGGACAGGCTTATCTGGGGCCAACGTCCTGACTTTC.

This chain links TRBV27 with TRBJ1-1, with D unresolved. V lost 0 bases and J 4 bases, leaving 6 bases between the germline ends. Germline CDR1 is MNHEY and CDR2 is SMNVEV (reference sequence). This CDR3 contains 13 residues. In nucleotides, the CDR3 is TGTGCCAGCAGTTTATCCACGGTCACTGAAGCTTTCTTT. Encoded protein: CASSLSTVTEAFF.

The chain recombines TRBV10-2 with TRBJ2-3; D call uncertain. This CDR3 contains 14 residues. Germline CDR1 and CDR2: WSHSY and SAAADI. Between the trimmed V and J ends, which lost 7 bases and 7 bases, there was a span of 18 bases. This CDR3 reads CASTLLPDSHTQYF. DNA of the CDR3: TGCGCCAGCACCCTCCTCCCTGACTCTCATACGCAGTATTTT.

J is TRBJ1-3 and V is TRBV14; D call uncertain. The germline V and J ends were trimmed by 4 bases and 4 bases, with 8 bases remaining between them. The CDR3 has 13 residues. CDR1 and CDR2 (germline): SGHDN, FVKESK. The CDR3 nucleotides read TGTGCCAGCAGCCGCCAACAAGGAAACACCATATATTTT. It specifies CASSRQQGNTIYF.

The V gene is TRBV10-2, the J gene TRBJ1-6; D is perhaps TRBD1 (6 bases). Between the trimmed V and J ends, which lost 3 bases and 10 bases, there was a span of 7 bases. This CDR3 region has 12 residues. Per the germline V gene, CDR1 is WSHSY and CDR2 is SAAADI. The CDR3: CASSDQGSPLHF. DNA for the CDR3: TGCGCCAGCAGTGACCAGGGGTCACCCCTCCACTTT.

The chain has TRBV5-4 and TRBJ2-7; a possible D gene is TRBD2 (5 bases). The CDR3 covers 13 residues. V lost 1 base and J lost 4, with 9 bases in between. The V gene's germline CDR1 is SGHNT and CDR2 YYREEE (reference sequence). The CDR3 here is CASSLNTGYEQYF. CDR3 in DNA: TGTGCCAGCAGCTTGAATACGGGGTACGAGCAGTACTTC.

V gene TRBV15 combines with J gene TRBJ1-2; D is unclear. Germline assignment: CDR1 LNHNV and CDR2 YYDKDF (reference sequence). Trimming left V 0 bases short and J 0 bases short, with 5 bases between. The CDR3 has 14 residues. The CDR3 nucleotides are TGTGCCACCAGCAGAGAGAGTACTAACTATGGCTACACCTTC. Protein: CATSRESTNYGYTF.

In regard to this clone: Relative to the germline gene, one junction end is altered; a read error may explain this. The chain links TRBV7-7 to TRBJ2-3; tentatively, D is TRBD2 (6 bases). The CDR3 has 15 amino acids. Germline V gives CDR1 SSHAT, CDR2 FNYEAQ (reference sequence). CDR3 loop: CASSSMGGSTDTQYF. In nucleotides, the CDR3 is TGTGCTAGCAGCTCAATGGGGGGATCCACAGATACGCAGTATTTT.

This chain uses TRBV28 with TRBJ1-1; TRBD1 might be the D (6 bases). V dropped 7 bases and J dropped 5 bases, with 17 bases sitting between them. The CDR3 is 14 amino acids. The V gene's germline CDR1 is MDHEN and CDR2 SYDVKM. The CDR3 region is CASTQGGAGTEAFF. The CDR3 DNA reads TGTGCCAGCACCCAAGGGGGGGCGGGGACTGAAGCTTTCTTT.

This clone was picked up one time. This chain uses TRBV25-1 with TRBJ2-3, with TRBD1 as a possible D gene (5 bases). The germline CDR1 and CDR2 sequences are MGHDK and SYGVNS. The CDR3 runs to 13 residues. The V end was cut by 3 bases, the J end by 9 bases, with 13 bases between. The CDR3 region is CASSDRPAGTQYF. In DNA form, the CDR3 reads TGTGCCAGCAGTGATCGTCCGGCAGGGACGCAGTATTTT.